The clone carrying this T cell receptor (beta chain) was detected many times. Antigen unknown. The CDR3 is 16 residues long. V dropped 5 bases and J dropped 3 bases, with 19 bases sitting between them. CDR1 and CDR2 (germline): SGHTA, FQGNSA. This entry belongs to a study of T-cell memory formation after mild COVID-19. Findings of the study overall: Shrinking CD4+ clones were chiefly CM and EM; CD8+ ones were chiefly EMRA. Pre-infection memory held some responding clones, suggesting pre-existing cross-reactive T cells responded. Later expanders leaned toward CD4+, whereas clones contracting from day 15 to 85 were balanced CD4/CD8.

Constant-segment primers and 5'RACE yielded cDNA libraries for TCR alpha and TCR beta, each carrying sample barcodes and UMIs. TCRdb re-derived calls from the 5' RACE reads in MiXCR, one entry per CDR3 protein. The table includes fewer than 350,000 distinct CDR3 sequences, about a sixth detected once. The sequencing sample was made of PBMCs or a T cell subset sorted from them (not recorded which). V is TRBV7-2 and J is TRBJ2-5, with D possibly being TRBD1 or TRBD2 (6 bases each). The receptor comes from a man aged 18 to 30 who had mild COVID-19 (a few samples of this study predate the infection). Cell type and time point are not known. The CDR3 DNA follows: TGTGCCAGCAGCATACAGGGACTCATAGGGGAAGAGACCCAGTACTTC. This encodes CASSIQGLIGEETQYF.